This passage covers 20 T cell receptor beta chains from one sample sequenced in a study of blood T cell repertoires in COVID-19. Assay: immunoSEQ multiplex PCR; the TCRdb copy retains only in-frame clones and omits some. This sample yields 100,000 to 150,000 clones, of which 70% to 90% are seen a single time; about 8% belongs to the top ten. Sequencing was performed on peripheral blood. These receptor sequences come from a man between 65 and 85 years old who had recovered from COVID-19.

V gene TRBV4-1 combines with J gene TRBJ1-2, with 8 bases aligning to TRBD1. CDR1 MGHRA and CDR2 YSYEKL come from the germline V gene. There are 15 residues in the CDR3. The J segment lost 4 bases and the V segment lost 4 bases, leaving 8 bases of the junction unmatched. The CDR3 sequence is CASSRPDREGYGYTF. The CDR3 DNA is TGCGCCAGCAGCCGTCCGGACAGGGAGGGCTATGGCTACACCTTC.

The chain has TRBV5-1 and TRBJ1-3, with D perhaps TRBD1 (5 bases). The V end was cut by 4 bases, the J end by 4 bases, with 15 bases between. The CDR3 covers 15 residues. Germline loops: CDR1 SGHRS, CDR2 YFSETQ. Here the CDR3 DNA reads TGCGCCAGCAGCACGGACACCCTGGAGGGAAACACCATATATTTT. Translating it yields CASSTDTLEGNTIYF.

The gene calls are TRBV6-5 and TRBJ1-2; a weak D match, TRBD1 (5 bases). This CDR3 is 13 amino acids long. V was trimmed by 2 bases and J by 7 bases, leaving 11 bases between them. Germline V gene data show CDR1 as MNHEY and CDR2 as SVGAGI. The CDR3 bases are TGTGCCAGCAGTTACGGGTCAGGGCCTGGCTACACCTTC. This translates into CASSYGSGPGYTF.

The chain recombines TRBV28 with TRBJ1-4; no clear D gene. The CDR3 is made up of 13 amino acids. Germline-derived CDR1 and CDR2 are MDHEN and SYDVKM. V gave up 10 bases and J gave up 0 bases, with 9 bases separating them. Here the CDR3 DNA reads TGTGCCACCCACATTGCAACTAATGAAAAACTGTTTTTT. Amino acid sequence: CATHIATNEKLFF.

The rearrangement joins TRBV29-1 to TRBJ1-1; D is uncertain. CDR1 is SQVTM, CDR2 ANQGSEA, per germline. The CDR3 spans 11 residues. CDR3: CSGQHTSEAFF. The CDR3 DNA reads as TGCAGTGGGCAGCACACCAGTGAAGCTTTCTTT.

V and J are TRBV9 and TRBJ2-3; 10 bases line up with TRBD2. Unmatched junction bases numbered 12, after V lost 0 bases and J lost 5 bases. Germline V CDR1 and CDR2: SGDLS, YYNGEE. The CDR3 has 18 residues. Written as DNA, the CDR3 is TGTGCCAGCAGCGTAGGGTGGCTAGCGGGAGACGGGGGAGATACGCAGTATTTT. Translation gives CASSVGWLAGDGGDTQYF. The full variable domain, completed using reference TRBV9 and TRBJ2-3, is DSGVTQTPKHLITATGQRVTLRCSPRSGDLSVYWYQQSLDQGLQFLIQYYNGEERAKGNILERFSAQQFPDLHSELNLSSLELGDSALYFCASSVGWLAGDGGDTQYFGPGTRLTVL.

J is TRBJ1-4 and V is TRBV12-2; the table's TRBD1 call for D was not verified on the DNA. TRBV12-2 is marked as a pseudogene. CDR3 length: 18 residues. CDR3 in DNA: TGTGCAAGTCGCTTAGAGGGACAGGAATTCATGTTGTATGAAAAACTGTTTTTT. This gives the protein CASRLEGQEFMLYEKLFF.

CDR3 loop: CASSYSAGGTTEAFF. Written as DNA, the CDR3 is TGTGCCAGCAGTTACTCGGCCGGGGGAACCACTGAAGCTTTCTTT. This rearrangement joins TRBV6-5 to TRBJ1-1, with D possibly being TRBD1 (5 bases). CDR1 and CDR2 from the germline V gene are MNHEY and SVGAGI. The CDR3 runs to 15 residues. V gave up 0 bases and J gave up 4 bases, with 12 bases separating them.

The CDR3 nucleotides are TGTGCCAGCAGCGCCTGGACAGCCTCCTACAATGAGCAGTTCTTC. This sequence encodes CASSAWTASYNEQFF. This chain connects TRBV7-3 to TRBJ2-1; tentatively, D is TRBD1 (6 bases). The CDR3 spans 15 residues. Germline values: CDR1 SGHTA, CDR2 FQGTGA. V lost 5 bases, J lost 0 bases, and 11 bases lay in between.

The chain couples TRBV24-1 to TRBJ1-1; D remains unclear. This CDR3 contains 13 residues. Trimming shortened V by 3 bases and J by 2 bases, and 6 bases separated the two germline ends. Germline V gene data show CDR1 as KGHDR and CDR2 as SFDVKD. Here the CDR3 DNA reads TGTGCCACCAGTGATCGGGGAAACACTGAAGCTTTCTTT. Translation: CATSDRGNTEAFF.

This chain joins TRBV14 and TRBJ2-7; no firm D call. The germline V gene encodes CDR1 SGHDN and CDR2 FVKESK. CDR3 length: 9 residues. CDR3 residues: CPRRYEQYF. In nucleotides, the CDR3 is TGTCCCCGTCGGTACGAGCAGTACTTC.

As for this clone: The sample has other DNA sequences that encode this CDR3 too. The chain combines TRBV5-6 with TRBJ2-2; D perhaps matches TRBD2 (5 bases). Germline loops: CDR1 SGHDT, CDR2 YYEEEE. Trimming stripped 4 bases from V and 2 bases from J, with 18 bases between. CDR3 length: 17 residues. For the CDR3, the DNA is TGTGCCAGCAGCGCCAGTCCCGGACTCTCAAACACCGGGGAGCTGTTTTTT. Translating gives CASSASPGLSNTGELFF.

V and J are TRBV5-4 and TRBJ2-5; 8 bases map to TRBD1. The CDR3 has 17 amino acids. V dropped 4 bases and J dropped 2; count of bases not matched to a gene: 13. CDR1 and CDR2 (germline): SGHNT, YYREEE (reference sequence). Here the CDR3 reads CASSGGQALGPQETQYF. The CDR3, as DNA: TGTGCCAGCAGCGGGGGACAGGCACTGGGTCCACAAGAGACCCAGTACTTC.

This clone was seen repeatedly, ten times or more. The V gene is TRBV23-1, the J gene TRBJ1-3; D gene unclear. TRBV23-1 falls under the ORF class, with uncertain function. The CDR3 is 13 residues long. Trimming cost V 8 bases and J 0 bases, with 8 bases left between them. CDR3 DNA: TGCGCCAGCGGGCCTTTCTCTGGAAACACCATATATTTT. Translated: CASGPFSGNTIYF.

This clone was recorded at least ten times. The chain carries TRBV3-1 (or the pseudogene TRBV3-2) and TRBJ1-5, with a weak D call TRBD1 (5 bases). Trimming removed 4 bases from V and 1 base from J, with 8 bases in between. Germline V gives CDR1 LGHDT, CDR2 YNNKEL (reference sequence). The length of the CDR3 is 14 residues. CDR3 protein: CASSRGVSNQPQHF. In DNA form, the CDR3 reads TGTGCCAGCAGCCGGGGGGTAAGCAATCAGCCCCAGCATTTT.

This rearrangement joins TRBV6-1 to TRBJ2-6; D might be TRBD2 (6 bases). This CDR3 is built from 18 residues. Per the germline V gene, CDR1 is MNHNS and CDR2 is SASEGT. V lost 3 bases and J 0 bases, leaving 15 bases between the germline ends. CDR3 sequence (DNA): TGTGCCAGCAGTGATTTTATGGGAGGAATCTCTGGGGCCAACGTCCTGACTTTC. It is translated as CASSDFMGGISGANVLTF.

The V call is TRBV19, the J call TRBJ2-3; tentatively, D is TRBD2 (6 bases). This CDR3 is built from 14 residues. Trimming shortened V by 3 bases and J by 4 bases, and 11 bases separated the two germline ends. CDR1 and CDR2 from the germline V gene are LNHDA and SQIVND (reference sequence). CDR3 region: CASSIGLAPDTQYF. The CDR3 DNA follows: TGTGCCAGTAGTATCGGCCTAGCGCCAGATACGCAGTATTTT.

This clone has just one count. V and J are TRBV11-1 and TRBJ1-1; no firm D call. With 4 bases removed from V and 1 base from J, the gap between germline ends came to 16 bases. The CDR3 spans 16 residues. Germline CDR1 SGHAT, CDR2 FQDESV (reference sequence). The CDR3 nucleotides are TGTGCCAGCAGCTCCTGGGCTGGTAAAAGGAACACTGAAGCTTTCTTT. As protein: CASSSWAGKRNTEAFF. The variable domain in full, completed from reference TRBV11-1 and TRBJ1-1, reads EAEVAQSPRYKITEKSQAVAFWCDPISGHATLYWYRQILGQGPELLVQFQDESVVDDSQLPKDRFSAERLKGVDSTLKIQPAELGDSAMYLCASSSWAGKRNTEAFFGQGTRLTVV.

V is TRBV6-5 and J is TRBJ1-2; perhaps TRBD1 as D (5 bases). Trimming removed 2 bases from V and 4 bases from J, with 17 bases in between. CDR3 size: 16 residues. Looked up from germline, CDR1 is MNHEY and CDR2 is SVGAGI. The CDR3 DNA reads TGTGCCAGCAGTTACGGATATGGAGGGGTGCCCTATGGCTACACCTTC. This translates into CASSYGYGGVPYGYTF.

The chain is built from TRBV10-1 and TRBJ2-2; 13 nucleotides agree with TRBD2. Germline CDR1 and CDR2: WNHNN and SYGVQD (reference sequence). Trimming removed 3 bases from V and 4 bases from J; junction bases left unmatched: 5. The CDR3 extends over 17 amino acids. CDR3 DNA: TGCGCCAGCAGTGACAGGACTAGCGGGGGTAGCACCGGGGAGCTGTTTTTT. It yields the protein CASSDRTSGGSTGELFF.